These T cell receptor beta chains were read from a single sample in a study of T cells in Graves' hyperthyroidism and ophthalmopathy. TCRdb itself ran the multiplex PCR reads through MiXCR, one entry per CDR3 protein. The profile shows about 580,000 distinct CDR3 sequences, about 45% of them singletons. Sequences were obtained from peripheral blood or thyroid tissue (not recorded which). These receptors were collected from a young woman with Graves' hyperthyroidism. Both conserved end residues are part of each CDR3. The order of the fields is CDR3 protein, CDR3 DNA, J gene, clone size, V gene, D gene. D genes are given only for firm matches. The size of a clone is reported for some rows only, either as once, few or many, or as a class for expanded clones.

CDR3 protein: CASSYVVRDSPLHF; CDR3 DNA: TGTGCCAGCAGTTATGTAGTGAGGGATTCACCCCTCCACTTT; J gene: TRBJ1-6; clone size: many; V gene: TRBV6-5; D gene: NA
CDR3 protein: CAWGQGALYEQYF; CDR3 DNA: TGTGCCTGGGGACAGGGGGCGCTCTACGAGCAGTACTTC; J gene: TRBJ2-7; clone size: NA; V gene: TRBV30; D gene: TRBD1
CDR3 protein: CSARIGRAETQYF; CDR3 DNA: TGCAGTGCTAGAATAGGGAGGGCGGAGACCCAGTACTTC; J gene: TRBJ2-5; clone size: many; V gene: TRBV20-1; D gene: TRBD2
CDR3 protein: CASSRGFGELFF; CDR3 DNA: TGTGCTAGCAGCAGGGGGTTCGGGGAGCTGTTTTTT; J gene: TRBJ2-2; clone size: NA; V gene: TRBV7-7; D gene: TRBD1
CDR3 protein: CSVRSTDTQYF; CDR3 DNA: TGCAGCGTTCGGTCCACAGATACGCAGTATTTT; J gene: TRBJ2-3; clone size: many; V gene: TRBV29-1; D gene: NA
CDR3 protein: CASSLIAWRSADTQYF; CDR3 DNA: TGTGCCAGCAGCTTAATAGCGTGGAGGTCGGCAGATACGCAGTACTTC; J gene: TRBJ2-7; clone size: NA; V gene: TRBV12-3/TRBV12-4; D gene: NA
CDR3 protein: CASSLRLDGLPGQHF; CDR3 DNA: TGTGCCAGCAGCTTGCGACTGGACGGGCTGCCAGGGCAGCATTTT; J gene: TRBJ1-5; clone size: NA; V gene: TRBV7-2; D gene: NA
CDR3 protein: CASSPRWGLNSPLHF; CDR3 DNA: TGTGCCAGCAGCCCCCGGTGGGGGCTTAATTCACCCCTCCACTTT; J gene: TRBJ1-6; clone size: many; V gene: TRBV11-2; D gene: NA
CDR3 protein: CSAIRTSGAVETQYF; CDR3 DNA: TGCAGTGCTATTCGGACTAGCGGAGCGGTAGAGACCCAGTACTTC; J gene: TRBJ2-5; clone size: many; V gene: TRBV20-1; D gene: TRBD2
CDR3 protein: CASRPSRQGSNQPQHF; CDR3 DNA: TGTGCCAGCAGACCTAGCCGACAGGGAAGCAATCAGCCCCAGCATTTT; J gene: TRBJ1-5; clone size: many; V gene: TRBV6-2/TRBV6-3; D gene: TRBD1
CDR3 protein: CSAREGGGDYGYTF; CDR3 DNA: TGCAGTGCTAGGGAGGGAGGGGGTGACTATGGCTACACCTTC; J gene: TRBJ1-2; clone size: NA; V gene: TRBV20-1; D gene: NA
CDR3 protein: CASRQGLAGGTQYF; CDR3 DNA: TGCGCCAGCCGACAGGGACTAGCGGGGGGTACCCAGTACTTC; J gene: TRBJ2-5; clone size: NA; V gene: TRBV7-2; D gene: TRBD2
CDR3 protein: CASRDRVGNEQLF; CDR3 DNA: TGTGCCAGCAGGGACAGGGTCGGCAATGAGCAGCTCTTC; J gene: TRBJ2-7; clone size: NA; V gene: TRBV12-3/TRBV12-4; D gene: TRBD1
CDR3 protein: CASSYEAAQQTQHF; CDR3 DNA: TGTGCCAGCAGTTACGAGGCAGCTCAACAGACCCAGCATTTT; J gene: TRBJ1-5; clone size: NA; V gene: TRBV6-5; D gene: NA
CDR3 protein: CASSDAVAEAFF; CDR3 DNA: TGTGCCAGCAGTGATGCGGTTGCTGAAGCTTTCTTT; J gene: TRBJ1-1; clone size: many; V gene: TRBV2; D gene: NA
CDR3 protein: CASSIARQETQYF; CDR3 DNA: TGTGCCAGTAGTATCGCCCGGCAAGAGACCCAGTACTTC; J gene: TRBJ2-5; clone size: many; V gene: TRBV19; D gene: NA
CDR3 protein: CASSPRAGASGEQYF; CDR3 DNA: TGTGCCAGCTCACCACGGGCGGGAGCGTCGGGCGAGCAGTACTTC; J gene: TRBJ2-7; clone size: many; V gene: TRBV18; D gene: TRBD2
CDR3 protein: CASSPLRGANTGETEAFF; CDR3 DNA: TGTGCCAGCAGCCCCTTGAGGGGAGCGAACACCGGGGAGACTGAAGCTTTCTTT; J gene: TRBJ1-1; clone size: NA; V gene: TRBV7-7; D gene: NA
CDR3 protein: CSVTNLLRVEQFF; CDR3 DNA: TGCAGCGTAACCAACTTGCTCCGGGTAGAGCAGTTCTTC; J gene: TRBJ2-1; clone size: NA; V gene: TRBV29-1; D gene: NA
CDR3 protein: CAISDHGPSYEQYF; CDR3 DNA: TGTGCCATCAGTGATCACGGACCGTCCTACGAGCAGTACTTC; J gene: TRBJ2-7; clone size: many; V gene: TRBV10-3; D gene: NA
CDR3 protein: CASSSGGAYGYTF; CDR3 DNA: TGTGCCAGCAGTAGTGGAGGGGCGTATGGCTACACCTTC; J gene: TRBJ1-2; clone size: NA; V gene: TRBV7-9; D gene: NA
CDR3 protein: CASSLERRGSYEQYF; CDR3 DNA: TGTGCCAGCAGCCTTGAGCGGAGAGGCTCCTACGAGCAGTACTTC; J gene: TRBJ2-7; clone size: many; V gene: TRBV6-5; D gene: NA
CDR3 protein: CASSRGGNEQYF; CDR3 DNA: TGTGCCAGCAGCCGCGGAGGCAACGAGCAGTACTTC; J gene: TRBJ2-7; clone size: many; V gene: TRBV3-1; D gene: NA
CDR3 protein: CASSREPKGTEAFF; CDR3 DNA: TGTGCCAGTTCCCGGGAGCCGAAGGGAACTGAAGCTTTCTTT; J gene: TRBJ1-1; clone size: many; V gene: TRBV19; D gene: NA
CDR3 protein: CASSPGDSRVEQYF; CDR3 DNA: TGTGCCAGCAGCCCAGGGGACAGTCGGGTCGAGCAGTACTTC; J gene: TRBJ2-7; clone size: NA; V gene: TRBV7-4; D gene: TRBD1
CDR3 protein: CAIRGTGSSPLHF; CDR3 DNA: TGTGCCATCAGGGGGACAGGGAGTTCACCCCTCCACTTT; J gene: TRBJ1-6; clone size: NA; V gene: TRBV10-3; D gene: TRBD1
CDR3 protein: CASSQGGTSGSGANVLTF; CDR3 DNA: TGTGCCAGCAGCCAAGGCGGGACTAGCGGCTCTGGGGCCAACGTCCTGACTTTC; J gene: TRBJ2-6; clone size: NA; V gene: TRBV7-9; D gene: TRBD2
CDR3 protein: CATSRGGPSTGELFF; CDR3 DNA: TGTGCCACCAGCAGAGGAGGGCCGAGCACCGGGGAGCTGTTTTTT; J gene: TRBJ2-2; clone size: many; V gene: TRBV15; D gene: NA
CDR3 protein: CASTPESGEETQYF; CDR3 DNA: TGTGCCAGCACACCGGAGAGCGGAGAAGAGACCCAGTACTTC; J gene: TRBJ2-5; clone size: NA; V gene: TRBV7-8; D gene: NA
CDR3 protein: CASSLGLFWGQETQYF; CDR3 DNA: TGCGCCAGCAGCTTAGGGCTCTTCTGGGGACAAGAGACCCAGTACTTC; J gene: TRBJ2-5; clone size: NA; V gene: TRBV5-1; D gene: NA
CDR3 protein: CASTRQGSDNEQFF; CDR3 DNA: TGTGCCAGCACCAGACAGGGAAGTGACAATGAGCAGTTCTTC; J gene: TRBJ2-1; clone size: NA; V gene: TRBV12-3/TRBV12-4; D gene: TRBD1
CDR3 protein: CASSWTGHQETQYF; CDR3 DNA: TGTGCCAGCAGTTGGACAGGGCATCAGGAGACCCAGTACTTC; J gene: TRBJ2-5; clone size: few; V gene: TRBV27; D gene: TRBD1
CDR3 protein: CASSPQGRNGNTIYF; CDR3 DNA: TGTGCCAGCAGCCCTCAGGGGCGAAATGGAAACACCATATATTTT; J gene: TRBJ1-3; clone size: many; V gene: TRBV7-9; D gene: NA
CDR3 protein: CASSFSSGTEAFF; CDR3 DNA: TGTGCCAGCAGTTTTTCCTCGGGGACTGAAGCTTTCTTT; J gene: TRBJ1-1; clone size: few; V gene: TRBV9; D gene: NA
CDR3 protein: CASSSEGLGEAFF; CDR3 DNA: TGTGCCAGCAGTTCAGAGGGGCTTGGTGAAGCTTTCTTT; J gene: TRBJ1-1; clone size: NA; V gene: TRBV2; D gene: NA
CDR3 protein: CASSLVGKTNYGYEQYF; CDR3 DNA: TGTGCCAGCAGCTTAGTGGGCAAGACTAACTATGGCTACGAGCAGTACTTC; J gene: TRBJ2-7; clone size: NA; V gene: TRBV7-2; D gene: NA
CDR3 protein: CASSLVTGEAFF; CDR3 DNA: TGTGCCAGCAGCTTAGTAACAGGGGAAGCTTTCTTT; J gene: TRBJ1-1; clone size: few; V gene: TRBV7-9; D gene: NA
CDR3 protein: CASSTGNTGELSW; CDR3 DNA: TGTGCCAGCAGTACAGGGAACACCGGGGAGCTGTCTTGG; J gene: TRBJ2-2; clone size: NA; V gene: TRBV6-4; D gene: NA
CDR3 protein: CASRYTGTGLYEQYF; CDR3 DNA: TGTGCCAGCAGATACACCGGGACAGGGCTCTACGAGCAGTACTTC; J gene: TRBJ2-7; clone size: many; V gene: TRBV27; D gene: TRBD1
CDR3 protein: CASSLISRAGYYEQYF; CDR3 DNA: TGTGCCAGCAGTTTAATTTCTCGAGCGGGTTACTACGAGCAGTACTTC; J gene: TRBJ2-7; clone size: few; V gene: TRBV6-5; D gene: NA
CDR3 protein: CASSRGGWKTEAFF; CDR3 DNA: TGTGCCAGCAGCCGCGGGGGCTGGAAGACTGAAGCTTTCTTT; J gene: TRBJ1-1; clone size: many; V gene: TRBV7-6; D gene: NA
CDR3 protein: CAISLAGVAQYF; CDR3 DNA: TGTGCCATCAGCCTAGCGGGAGTGGCCCAGTACTTC; J gene: TRBJ2-5; clone size: NA; V gene: TRBV10-3; D gene: TRBD2
CDR3 protein: CSAYRDRTEAFF; CDR3 DNA: TGCAGCGCATACAGGGATAGGACTGAAGCTTTCTTT; J gene: TRBJ1-1; clone size: many; V gene: TRBV20-1; D gene: NA
CDR3 protein: CARIQGRDSYEQYF; CDR3 DNA: TGTGCCAGGATACAGGGTCGGGACTCCTACGAGCAGTACTTC; J gene: TRBJ2-7; clone size: many; V gene: TRBV6-5; D gene: NA
CDR3 protein: CASSDPHDEAFF; CDR3 DNA: TGCGCCAGCAGTGACCCACATGATGAAGCTTTCTTT; J gene: TRBJ1-1; clone size: NA; V gene: TRBV10-2; D gene: NA
CDR3 protein: CASVEPLVGYEQYF; CDR3 DNA: TGTGCCAGCGTTGAGCCCCTAGTGGGCTACGAGCAGTACTTC; J gene: TRBJ2-7; clone size: NA; V gene: TRBV2; D gene: NA
CDR3 protein: CAIQPPGTGGQETQYF; CDR3 DNA: TGTGCCATTCAGCCTCCGGGAACAGGGGGGCAAGAGACCCAGTACTTC; J gene: TRBJ2-5; clone size: NA; V gene: TRBV25-1; D gene: TRBD1
CDR3 protein: CASSDLGTSGYEQYF; CDR3 DNA: TGTGCCAGCAGTGACCTCGGGACTAGCGGATACGAGCAGTACTTC; J gene: TRBJ2-7; clone size: NA; V gene: TRBV10-3; D gene: TRBD2
CDR3 protein: CASSQQGAGGYTF; CDR3 DNA: TGTGCCAGCAGCCAACAGGGTGCGGGTGGCTACACCTTC; J gene: TRBJ1-2; clone size: many; V gene: TRBV7-8; D gene: NA
CDR3 protein: CASRSGQGDEQYF; CDR3 DNA: TGTGCCAGTAGATCGGGACAGGGGGACGAGCAGTACTTC; J gene: TRBJ2-7; clone size: NA; V gene: TRBV19; D gene: TRBD1
CDR3 protein: CSVRSGTWNTEAFF; CDR3 DNA: TGCAGCGTTCGGTCAGGGACGTGGAACACTGAAGCTTTCTTT; J gene: TRBJ1-1; clone size: NA; V gene: TRBV29-1; D gene: NA
CDR3 protein: CATSSRATGANVLTF; CDR3 DNA: TGTGCCACCAGCAGCAGGGCTACTGGGGCCAACGTCCTGACTTTC; J gene: TRBJ2-6; clone size: NA; V gene: TRBV15; D gene: NA